These 5 T cell receptor beta chains share one sample of origin, sequenced in a study of T cell responses to AZD1222 COVID-19 vaccine (dated by TCRdb to the early 2020s). Libraries were built with the immunoSEQ multiplex PCR assay. TCRdb took over this immuneACCESS table, retaining in-frame rearrangements with V and J assigned. Such tables are incomplete; in checked studies, under half of the missing clones stem from an unresolved V gene, and the remainder is unexplained. The sample includes 80,000 to 100,000 clones, with 88% observed a single time. The top ten clonotypes cover about 14% of the sample. The sample's time point label, in plain terms: baseline before first vaccination. Here the sequenced sample was peripheral blood, taken on day 0 of AZD1222 vaccination. All receptors come from an adult in good health.

The chain joins TRBV5-5 to TRBJ1-2, with D possibly being TRBD1 (5 bases). From germline, CDR1 is SGHKS and CDR2 YYEKEE (reference sequence). CDR3 length equals 15 residues. V shed 4 bases and J shed 4 bases, with 17 bases lying between them. For the CDR3, the DNA is TGTGCCAGCAGCCTGGACCCCGAAGGGGCCTATGGCTACACCTTC. It yields the protein CASSLDPEGAYGYTF.

V gene TRBV15 combines with J gene TRBJ1-5, with 9 nucleotides matching TRBD1. CDR1 LNHNV and CDR2 YYDKDF come from the germline V gene (reference sequence). V was pared by 3 bases and J by 6 bases, with 3 bases of the junction left unmatched. This CDR3 region has 14 residues. This CDR3 reads CATSRTGGGQPQHF. The CDR3, as DNA: TGTGCCACCAGCAGGACAGGGGGAGGTCAGCCCCAGCATTTT.

CDR3 DNA: TGTGCCAGCAGTGGACAGGGTCACACTGAAGCTTTCTTT. It encodes CASSGQGHTEAFF. This chain links TRBV9 with TRBJ1-1, with 8 bases that match TRBD1. V was clipped by 5 bases and J by 3 bases; unmatched bases: 3. The germline V gene has CDR1 SGDLS and CDR2 YYNGEE. The CDR3 is 13 amino acids.

This clone was seen only once. The chain links TRBV11-2 to TRBJ1-1; D remains unclear. The CDR3 is 15 amino acids. The germline V and J ends were trimmed by 6 bases and 8 bases, with 22 bases remaining between them. Per germline, CDR1 SGHAT and CDR2 FQNNGV. This chain's CDR3 is CASRDQTNSPGEAFF. Written as DNA, the CDR3 is TGTGCCAGCAGAGACCAGACTAATTCCCCCGGGGAAGCTTTCTTT.

V usage is TRBV23-1 and J usage is TRBJ1-1; D unresolved. TRBV23-1 is labeled an ORF, and its function is uncertain. This CDR3 comprises 13 residues. Trimming shortened V by 2 bases and J by 4 bases, and 8 bases separated the two germline ends. Here the CDR3 DNA reads TGCGCCAGCAGTCAACTAAGGGCCACTGAAGCTTTCTTT. This encodes CASSQLRATEAFF.